This entry is about one T cell receptor (beta chain). Clones were read by immunoSEQ multiplex PCR, and TCRdb kept only the in-frame ones, dropping some. This sample has some 64,000 clones, with around nine tenths found just once. This CDR3 contains 15 residues. Germline V gene sequence: CDR1 MNHNY, CDR2 SVGAGI (reference sequence). The V and J ends lost 6 bases and 6 bases, in that order; junction bases with no gene match: 7. The sample is drawn from a study of T cell changes during pregnancy in multiple sclerosis. The gene calls are TRBV6-6 and TRBJ2-1; 11 nucleotides line up with TRBD2. Sequenced here: peripheral blood, sampled in the first trimester of pregnancy. The sequence came from a female donor in good health, enrolled as a control in a pregnancy study. CDR3 sequence reads: CASRFTGTSGNEQFF. CDR3 DNA sequence: TGTGCCAGCAGGTTCACCGGGACTAGCGGCAATGAGCAGTTCTTC.